Listed here is a single T cell receptor beta chain. The data are from a study of blood T cell repertoires in COVID-19. About the study: There were acute and convalescent COVID-19 samples, and they came from the United States, Italy and Spain. Sources were T cells, B-cell-depleted T cells, or PBMCs; the material itself was cDNA or gDNA.

The Seattle patients joined while their infection was active and were tracked longitudinally afterward. Authors' data handling: Amplified reference gene primers provided the basis for estimating nucleated cell counts. Using immunoSEQ multiplex PCR, the repertoire was profiled, and TCRdb retains in-frame clones only, with some absent. The DNA gave D and trimming, while V, J and clone size come from that table. The data contain fewer than 300,000 clones, 80% to 95% of them singletons. Sequencing used peripheral blood. The origin of this receptor is a woman in her twenties or thirties with COVID-19, enrolled during active disease.

The CDR3 nucleotides are TGTGCCAGCAGGAGTCGTGGTAGCGGGGGCACAGATACGCAGTATTTT. Amino acids: CASRSRGSGGTDTQYF. The chain carries TRBV6-4 and TRBJ2-3; 8 bases are a match to TRBD2. Germline-derived CDR1 and CDR2 are MRHNA and SNTAGT. Unmatched junction bases numbered 9, after V lost 6 bases and J lost 1 base. CDR3 length: 16 amino acids.